These 30 T cell receptor beta chains were all obtained from the same sample, sequenced in a study of ipilimumab plus nivolumab after autologous stem cell transplantation. TCRdb's table, derived via immunoSEQ multiplex PCR, lists solely in-frame clones and lacks some. The data contain about 13,000 clones, 60% to 75% of them singletons. Here the sequenced sample was PBMCs, taken in a trial of ipilimumab plus nivolumab as post-transplant consolidation. The source of these receptors is a male donor with diffuse large B-cell lymphoma.

The chain has TRBV10-3 and TRBJ2-7; 8 bases agree with TRBD2. The CDR3 runs to 19 residues. After removal of 3 bases from V and 3 bases from J, the junction contained 19 bases not matched to a gene. In germline, CDR1 is ENHRY, CDR2 SYGVKD. The CDR3 reads CAISDLRGVSGRFFYEQYF. The CDR3 DNA reads as TGTGCCATCAGTGATTTAAGAGGTGTGAGCGGGAGATTTTTCTACGAGCAGTACTTC.

This clone is medium-sized. The gene calls are TRBV5-1 and TRBJ1-4, with 7 positions matching TRBD1. The V gene's germline CDR1 is SGHRS and CDR2 YFSETQ. V was clipped by 5 bases and J by 5 bases; unmatched bases: 6. The CDR3 loop spans 14 amino acids. Here the CDR3 reads CASRPGQPNEKLFF. As DNA, the CDR3 is TGCGCCAGCAGGCCGGGACAGCCGAATGAAAAACTGTTTTTT. The full variable domain, in which reference TRBV5-1 and TRBJ1-4 provide the parts outside the CDR3, is KAGVTQTPRYLIKTRGQQVTLSCSPISGHRSVSWYQQTPGQGLQFLFEYFSETQRNKGNFPGRFSGRQFSNSRSEMNVSTLELGDSALYLCASRPGQPNEKLFFGSGTQLSVL.

The chain combines TRBV5-4 with TRBJ2-3; TRBD1 might be the D (5 bases). Trimming cost V 4 bases and J 0 bases, with 9 bases left between them. Germline V gene data show CDR1 as SGHNT and CDR2 as YYREEE (reference sequence). This CDR3 is 14 amino acids long. CDR3 bases: TGTGCCAGCAGCAGGACACAGAGCACAGATACGCAGTATTTT. Amino acids: CASSRTQSTDTQYF. Together with reference TRBV5-4 and TRBJ2-3, the CDR3 gives the full variable domain: ETGVTQSPTHLIKTRGQQVTLRCSSQSGHNTVSWYQQALGQGPQFIFQYYREEENGRGNFPPRFSGLQFPNYSSELNVNALELDDSALYLCASSRTQSTDTQYFGPGTRLTVL.

This rearrangement joins TRBV5-4 to TRBJ1-2; no clear D. V lost 1 base, J lost 4 bases, and 5 bases lay in between. The CDR3 spans 12 residues. Germline CDR1 SGHNT, CDR2 YYREEE (reference sequence). CDR3 nucleotide sequence: TGTGCCAGCAGCTTGTCACTCTATGGCTACACCTTC. Its translation: CASSLSLYGYTF.

The chain is built from TRBV7-9 and TRBJ1-2; 7 bases line up with TRBD1. Germline loops: CDR1 SEHNR, CDR2 FQNEAQ (reference sequence). The V and J ends lost 4 bases and 2 bases, in that order; junction bases with no gene match: 1. CDR3 length: 13 amino acids. The CDR3 loop reads CASSSGQNYGYTF. The CDR3 nucleotides read TGTGCCAGCAGCTCGGGACAGAACTATGGCTACACCTTC.

The chain couples TRBV15 to TRBJ1-4; possible D gene TRBD1, 5 bases. This CDR3 region has 15 residues. The V end was cut by 0 bases, the J end by 8 bases, with 13 bases between. Germline V CDR1 and CDR2: LNHNV, YYDKDF (reference sequence). The CDR3 DNA is TGTGCCACCAGCAGAGATCCCGAGGGGAAGGAAAAACTGTTTTTT. It translates to CATSRDPEGKEKLFF.

Details on this clone: Other DNA sequences in the same sample also yield this CDR3. The V and J genes are TRBV5-1 and TRBJ2-5, with no clear D. Per germline, CDR1 SGHRS and CDR2 YFSETQ. The CDR3 is made up of 11 amino acids. V lost 0 bases and J 5 bases, leaving 2 bases between the germline ends. The CDR3 DNA is TGCGCCAGCAGCTTGGAGGAGACCCAGTACTTC. The encoded protein is CASSLEETQYF. Using reference TRBV5-1 and TRBJ2-5 for the parts outside the CDR3, the full variable domain is KAGVTQTPRYLIKTRGQQVTLSCSPISGHRSVSWYQQTPGQGLQFLFEYFSETQRNKGNFPGRFSGRQFSNSRSEMNVSTLELGDSALYLCASSLEETQYFGPGTRLLVL.

This clone is medium-sized by share. The chain joins TRBV5-1 to TRBJ1-1; no firm D call. The CDR3 covers 15 residues. Trimming removed 0 bases from V and 0 bases from J, with 9 bases in between. Germline CDR1 reads SGHRS; CDR2 reads YFSETQ. CDR3 residues: CASSLAAGMNTEAFF. The CDR3 nucleotides are TGCGCCAGCAGCTTGGCGGCGGGAATGAACACTGAAGCTTTCTTT.

The V and J genes are TRBV5-6 and TRBJ2-6, with D possibly TRBD2 on 5 matching bases. The CDR3 is 18 residues long. The V end was cut by 0 bases, the J end by 2 bases, with 15 bases between. The germline gives CDR1 SGHDT, CDR2 YYEEEE. Written as DNA, the CDR3 is TGTGCCAGCAGCTTGGAATTCAAACGGGGAGCTGGGGCCAACGTCCTGACTTTC. It encodes CASSLEFKRGAGANVLTF.

The V call is TRBV28, the J call TRBJ2-3; a possible D gene is TRBD1 (6 bases). Germline V gene sequence: CDR1 MDHEN, CDR2 SYDVKM. V lost 2 bases and J lost 2, with 11 bases in between. The CDR3 length is 15 residues. The CDR3 DNA follows: TGTGCCAGCAGTTTACCTTGGACAGTCACAGATACGCAGTATTTT. This codes for CASSLPWTVTDTQYF.

CDR3 sequence (DNA): TGTGCCAGCAGTTACTCTGCCCTAGCGGGAGACCACGAGCAGTACTTC. It specifies CASSYSALAGDHEQYF. J is TRBJ2-7 and V is TRBV6-5; 10 bases fit TRBD2. V shed 0 bases, J shed 5 bases, and the junction held 7 bases outside the gene matches. The CDR3 is made up of 16 amino acids. CDR1 is MNHEY, CDR2 SVGAGI, per germline.

This clone was counted a single time. The rearrangement joins TRBV5-1 to TRBJ2-1; 11 bases map to TRBD2. This CDR3 has 17 residues. Germline V gene sequence: CDR1 SGHRS, CDR2 YFSETQ. V lost 5 bases and J lost 0; bases outside the gene matches: 7. The CDR3 DNA reads TGCGCCAGCAGGCAGCTAGCGGGGGGTCTCTCCTACAATGAGCAGTTCTTC. Translating it yields CASRQLAGGLSYNEQFF.

This rearrangement joins TRBV11-3 to TRBJ2-7, with TRBD1 identical over 8 bases. In germline, CDR1 is SGHNT, CDR2 YENEEA. The CDR3 is 14 residues long. Trimming removed 1 base from V and 7 bases from J; junction bases left unmatched: 6. CDR3 nucleotide sequence: TGTGCCAGCAGCTTAGGCCGGACAGGGAGTGAGCAGTACTTC. Translation gives CASSLGRTGSEQYF.

The gene calls are TRBV5-1 and TRBJ2-1, with D hard to call. The CDR3 covers 15 residues. Germline lookup yields CDR1 SGHRS and CDR2 YFSETQ. The ends were cut back, 0 bases at V and 0 bases at J, with 7 bases in the middle. The CDR3 bases are TGCGCCAGCAGCTTGGATAGAAGCTCCTACAATGAGCAGTTCTTC. Its translation is CASSLDRSSYNEQFF.

This chain's CDR3 is CAWTFSGIEGQPQHF. The CDR3 DNA sequence: TGTGCCTGGACGTTCTCGGGGATAGAAGGTCAGCCCCAGCATTTT. The chain uses TRBV30 and TRBJ1-5, with D uncertain. The V gene's germline CDR1 is GTSNPN and CDR2 SVGIG (reference sequence). The CDR3 length is 15 residues. The V and J ends lost 4 bases and 6 bases respectively, with 19 bases between them. Complete variable domain (other parts from reference TRBV30 and TRBJ1-5): SQTIHQWPATLVQPVGSPLSLECTVEGTSNPNLYWYRQAAGRGLQLLFYSVGIGQISSEVPQNLSASRPQDRQFILSSKKLLLSDSGFYLCAWTFSGIEGQPQHFGDGTRLSIL.

The gene calls are TRBV6-6 and TRBJ1-1; D is undetermined. The germline V gene has CDR1 MNHNY and CDR2 SVGAGI (reference sequence). Trimming pared 2 bases from V and 1 base from J, leaving 8 bases between. The CDR3 spans 14 residues. The CDR3 protein is CASSYLAENTEAFF. As DNA, the CDR3 is TGTGCCAGCAGTTACCTCGCAGAGAACACTGAAGCTTTCTTT.

This chain links TRBV5-1 with TRBJ1-3, with D uncertain. The germline V gene encodes CDR1 SGHRS and CDR2 YFSETQ. This CDR3 contains 15 residues. Trimming shortened V by 0 bases and J by 0 bases, and 7 bases separated the two germline ends. As DNA, the CDR3 is TGCGCCAGCAGCTTGGGGCATAACTCTGGAAACACCATATATTTT. Translating it yields CASSLGHNSGNTIYF.

This rearrangement joins TRBV15 to TRBJ1-2; no clear D gene. Between the trimmed V and J ends, which lost 0 bases and 7 bases, there was a span of 18 bases. Germline V gene sequence: CDR1 LNHNV, CDR2 YYDKDF (reference sequence). The CDR3 is made up of 16 amino acids. For the CDR3, the DNA is TGTGCCACCAGCAGAGATTCCGGGGAGCCTTTCCGTGGCTACACCTTC. This codes for CATSRDSGEPFRGYTF.

The chain employs TRBV30 and TRBJ1-2, with D tentatively TRBD1 (6 bases). Germline loops: CDR1 GTSNPN, CDR2 SVGIG (reference sequence). Trimming shortened V by 0 bases and J by 9 bases, and 17 bases separated the two germline ends. The CDR3 sequence is 14 residues long. The CDR3 sequence: CAWSVDLAGESYTF. In nucleotides, the CDR3 is TGTGCCTGGAGTGTAGATCTTGCAGGGGAGAGCTACACCTTC.

J is TRBJ2-3 and V is TRBV13; D not certain. V lost 7 bases and J lost 0, with 11 bases in between. This CDR3 comprises 14 residues. In germline, CDR1 is PRHDT, CDR2 FYEKMQ (reference sequence). In DNA, the CDR3 is TGTGCCAGCACCCAGGCCCCCAGCACAGATACGCAGTATTTT. As protein: CASTQAPSTDTQYF.

Written as DNA, the CDR3 is TGCGCCAGCAGCTTGGGGGACAGGGGGACTAGCACAGATACGCAGTATTTT. Its protein is CASSLGDRGTSTDTQYF. V is TRBV5-1 and J is TRBJ2-3; 11 bases match TRBD1. The V segment lost 0 bases and the J segment 0 bases; nucleotides outside the gene matches: 3. The germline V gene encodes CDR1 SGHRS and CDR2 YFSETQ. This CDR3 region has 17 residues.

The chain recombines TRBV7-9 with TRBJ1-1, with D possibly TRBD1 on 6 matching bases. Per the germline V gene, CDR1 is SEHNR and CDR2 is FQNEAQ (reference sequence). Between the trimmed V and J ends, which lost 1 base and 3 bases, there was a span of 15 bases. The CDR3 length is 16 residues. The CDR3 nucleotides read TGTGCCAGCAGCTTAGTCGGGGGCGGTGAGGACACTGAAGCTTTCTTT. Protein: CASSLVGGGEDTEAFF. Together with reference TRBV7-9 and TRBJ1-1, the CDR3 gives the full variable domain: DTGVSQNPRHKITKRGQNVTFRCDPISEHNRLYWYRQTLGQGPEFLTYFQNEAQLEKSRLLSDRFSAERPKGSFSTLEIQRTEQGDSAMYLCASSLVGGGEDTEAFFGQGTRLTVV.

The V gene is TRBV20-1, the J gene TRBJ1-2, with D hard to call. The germline V gene has CDR1 DFQATT and CDR2 SNEGSKA (reference sequence). This CDR3 region has 11 residues. The V gene lost 0 bases and the J gene lost 8 bases, with 7 bases spanning the gap. CDR3 amino acids: CSAREGRGYTF. The CDR3 DNA follows: TGCAGTGCTAGAGAGGGAAGGGGCTACACCTTC.

The V gene is TRBV7-9, the J gene TRBJ2-7, with D possibly being TRBD1 (5 bases). Germline lookup yields CDR1 SEHNR and CDR2 FQNEAQ (reference sequence). CDR3 length equals 13 residues. Trimming stripped 3 bases from V and 2 bases from J, with 8 bases between. CDR3 region: CASSFGATYEQYF. The CDR3 DNA reads as TGTGCCAGCAGCTTTGGGGCCACCTACGAGCAGTACTTC.

The chain couples TRBV5-1 to TRBJ1-6; D unresolved. The CDR3 loop spans 15 amino acids. Looked up from germline, CDR1 is SGHRS and CDR2 is YFSETQ. Trimming removed 0 bases at V and 6 bases at J, with 10 bases between. CDR3 sequence (DNA): TGCGCCAGCAGCTTGGCAGGAGAAGGTAATTCACCCCTCCACTTT. It translates to CASSLAGEGNSPLHF.

The V gene is TRBV19, the J gene TRBJ1-1; D is unresolved. The V and J ends lost 5 bases and 8 bases respectively, with 18 bases between them. Germline CDR1 is LNHDA and CDR2 is SQIVND (reference sequence). This CDR3 contains 14 residues. The CDR3 DNA sequence: TGTGCCAGTAGTGTGACCCCGGCCCTGTCGGAAGCTTTCTTT. Its protein product is CASSVTPALSEAFF.

In DNA, the CDR3 is TGTGCCAGCAACAAACAGGCCGGGACAGTCTATGGCTACACCTTC. Amino acids: CASNKQAGTVYGYTF. The chain carries TRBV2 and TRBJ1-2, with 7 bases fitting TRBD1. J lost 4 bases, V lost 7 bases, and 12 bases had no gene match. The CDR3 sequence is 15 residues long. The V gene's germline CDR1 is SNHLY and CDR2 FYNNEI.

V gene TRBV11-2 combines with J gene TRBJ1-4; 8 nucleotides agree with TRBD1. Per germline, CDR1 SGHAT and CDR2 FQNNGV. The CDR3 has 16 amino acids. The ends lost 1 base at V and 7 bases at J; junction bases unmatched: 8. The CDR3 loop is CASSLGAGQGAEKLFF. For the CDR3, the DNA is TGTGCCAGCAGCTTAGGTGCAGGGCAGGGGGCTGAAAAACTGTTTTTT.

This clone is labeled as medium-sized. The gene calls are TRBV5-1 and TRBJ2-7, with 15 bases matching TRBD2. The CDR3 is 18 residues long. V gave up 1 base and J gave up 2 bases; unmatched junction bases: 7. Germline V gene data show CDR1 as SGHRS and CDR2 as YFSETQ. The CDR3 protein is CASSLIGLAGGTAYEQYF. The CDR3 DNA follows: TGCGCCAGCAGCTTGATCGGACTAGCGGGAGGGACGGCCTACGAGCAGTACTTC.

The chain has TRBV4-3 and TRBJ1-2; D not certain. The CDR3 extends over 15 amino acids. The V end was cut by 3 bases, the J end by 8 bases, with 19 bases between. Germline V CDR1 and CDR2: LGHNA, YSLEER. CDR3 loop: CASSQMGLWGGGYTF. The CDR3 coding sequence is TGCGCCAGCAGCCAGATGGGCCTCTGGGGAGGAGGCTACACCTTC.